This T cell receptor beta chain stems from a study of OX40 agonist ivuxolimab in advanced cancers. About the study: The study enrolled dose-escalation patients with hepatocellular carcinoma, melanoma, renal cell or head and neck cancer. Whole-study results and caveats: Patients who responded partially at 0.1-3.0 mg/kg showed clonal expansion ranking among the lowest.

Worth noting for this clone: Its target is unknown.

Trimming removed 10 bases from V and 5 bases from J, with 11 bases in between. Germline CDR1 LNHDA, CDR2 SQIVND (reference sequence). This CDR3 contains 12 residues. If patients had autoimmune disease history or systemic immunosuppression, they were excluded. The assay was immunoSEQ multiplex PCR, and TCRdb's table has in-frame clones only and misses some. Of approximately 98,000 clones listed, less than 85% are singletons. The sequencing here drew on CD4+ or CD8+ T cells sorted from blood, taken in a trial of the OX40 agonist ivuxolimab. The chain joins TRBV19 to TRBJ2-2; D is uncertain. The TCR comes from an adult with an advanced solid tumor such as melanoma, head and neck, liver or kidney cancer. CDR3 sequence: CATQMLTGELFF. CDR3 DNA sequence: TGTGCCACACAAATGCTGACCGGGGAGCTGTTTTTT.